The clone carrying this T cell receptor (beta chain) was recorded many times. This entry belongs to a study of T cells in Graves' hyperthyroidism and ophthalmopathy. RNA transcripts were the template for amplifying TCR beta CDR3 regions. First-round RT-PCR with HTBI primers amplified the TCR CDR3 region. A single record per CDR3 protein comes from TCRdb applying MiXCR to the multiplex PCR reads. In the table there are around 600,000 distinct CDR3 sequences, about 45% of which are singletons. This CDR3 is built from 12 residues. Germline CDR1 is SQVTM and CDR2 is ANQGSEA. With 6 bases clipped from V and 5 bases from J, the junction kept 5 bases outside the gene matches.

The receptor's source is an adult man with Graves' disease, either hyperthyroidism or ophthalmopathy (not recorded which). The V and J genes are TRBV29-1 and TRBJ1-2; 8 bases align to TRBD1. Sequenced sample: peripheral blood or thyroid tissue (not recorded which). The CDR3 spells CSVAQGAYGYTF. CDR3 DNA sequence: TGCAGCGTCGCCCAGGGGGCGTATGGCTACACCTTC.